The entry below describes one T cell receptor (beta chain). CDR3 length: 11 residues. The V gene lost 4 bases and the J gene lost 2 bases, with 3 bases spanning the gap. CDR1 is SGHRS and CDR2 is YFSETQ in the germline V gene. These data are taken from a study of blood T cell repertoires in COVID-19. Authors' analysis steps: Reference gene primers were amplified, and this amplification served to estimate nucleated cell counts. Assay: immunoSEQ multiplex PCR; the TCRdb copy retains only in-frame clones and omits some. Clonal size and the V and J genes are those of that table, whereas D and trimming came from the DNA. The table has about 40,000 clones, around 90% seen once.

Sequenced sample: peripheral blood. J is TRBJ2-5 and V is TRBV5-1, with unresolved D. This TCR came from a woman in her seventies with acute or convalescent COVID-19. Here the CDR3 reads CASSLQETQYF. For the CDR3, the DNA is TGCGCCAGCAGCCTACAAGAGACCCAGTACTTC. Full variable domain (remainder filled in from reference TRBV5-1 and TRBJ2-5): KAGVTQTPRYLIKTRGQQVTLSCSPISGHRSVSWYQQTPGQGLQFLFEYFSETQRNKGNFPGRFSGRQFSNSRSEMNVSTLELGDSALYLCASSLQETQYFGPGTRLLVL.